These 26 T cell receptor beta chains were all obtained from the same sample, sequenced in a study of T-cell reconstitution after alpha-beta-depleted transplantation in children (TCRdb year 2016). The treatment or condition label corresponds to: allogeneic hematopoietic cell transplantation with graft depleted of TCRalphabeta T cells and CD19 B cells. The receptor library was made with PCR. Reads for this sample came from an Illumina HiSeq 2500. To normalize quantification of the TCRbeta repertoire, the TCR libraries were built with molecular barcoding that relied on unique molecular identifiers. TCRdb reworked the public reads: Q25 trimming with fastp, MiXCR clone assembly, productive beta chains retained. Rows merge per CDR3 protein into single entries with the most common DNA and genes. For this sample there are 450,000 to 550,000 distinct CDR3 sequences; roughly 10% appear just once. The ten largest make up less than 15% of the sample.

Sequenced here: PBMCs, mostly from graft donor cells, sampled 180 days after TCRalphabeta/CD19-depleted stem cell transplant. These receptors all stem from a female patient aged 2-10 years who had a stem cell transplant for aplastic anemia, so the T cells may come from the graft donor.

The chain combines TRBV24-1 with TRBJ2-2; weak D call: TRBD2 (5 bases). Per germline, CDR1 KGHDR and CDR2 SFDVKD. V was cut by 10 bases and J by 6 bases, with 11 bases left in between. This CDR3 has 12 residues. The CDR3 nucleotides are TGTGCCACTCGGACTGTACCCGGGGAGCTGTTTTTT. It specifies CATRTVPGELFF.

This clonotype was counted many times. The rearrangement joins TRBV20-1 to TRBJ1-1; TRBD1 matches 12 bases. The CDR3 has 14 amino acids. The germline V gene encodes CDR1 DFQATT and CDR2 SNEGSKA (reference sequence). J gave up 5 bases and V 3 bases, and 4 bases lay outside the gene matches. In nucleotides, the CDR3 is TGCAGTGCTAGGGGGGACAGGGGGCAGACTGAAGCTTTCTTT. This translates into CSARGDRGQTEAFF.

CDR3 DNA sequence: TGTGCCAGCAGCCCCCGACTAGCGGGGGGAACCTACGAGCAGTACGTC. This sequence encodes CASSPRLAGGTYEQYV. The chain couples TRBV21-1 to TRBJ2-7; no check of the table's D call, TRBD2, against the DNA was made. TRBV21-1 is an annotated pseudogene. This CDR3 is 16 amino acids long.

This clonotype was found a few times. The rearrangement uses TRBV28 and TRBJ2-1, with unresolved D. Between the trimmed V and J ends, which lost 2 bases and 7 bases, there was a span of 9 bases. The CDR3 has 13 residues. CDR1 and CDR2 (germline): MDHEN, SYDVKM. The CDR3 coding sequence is TGTGCCAGCAGTTTAGATGGGCGGAATGAGCAGTTCTTC. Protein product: CASSLDGRNEQFF.

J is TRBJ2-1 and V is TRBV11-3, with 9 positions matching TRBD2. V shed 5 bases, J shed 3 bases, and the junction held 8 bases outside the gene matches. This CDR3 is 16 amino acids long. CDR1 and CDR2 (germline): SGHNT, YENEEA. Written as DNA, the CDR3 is TGTGCCAGCAGCCCTACTCGACTAGCGGACTACAATGAGCAGTTCTTC. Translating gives CASSPTRLADYNEQFF.

The DNA for the CDR3 is TGTGCCAGCCGACCGGAACCCAGGTGGGCGACCGGGGAGCTGTTTTTT. Its protein is CASRPEPRWATGELFF. The chain combines TRBV27 with TRBJ2-2, with D unclear. Germline values: CDR1 MNHEY, CDR2 SMNVEV (reference sequence). The CDR3 spans 16 residues. Trimming shortened V by 8 bases and J by 5 bases, and 21 bases separated the two germline ends.

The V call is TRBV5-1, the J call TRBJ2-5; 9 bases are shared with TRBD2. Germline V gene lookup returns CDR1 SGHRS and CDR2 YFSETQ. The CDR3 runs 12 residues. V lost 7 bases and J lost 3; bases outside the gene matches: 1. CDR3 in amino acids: CASRLAEETQYF. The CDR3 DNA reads TGCGCCAGCCGACTAGCGGAAGAGACCCAGTACTTC.

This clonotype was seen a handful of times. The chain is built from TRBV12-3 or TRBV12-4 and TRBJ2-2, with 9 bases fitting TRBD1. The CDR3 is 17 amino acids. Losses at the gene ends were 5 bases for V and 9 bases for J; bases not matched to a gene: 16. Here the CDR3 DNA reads TGTGCCAGCAGTCCATCTTCAAGGACAGGGGCGGAGTGGGAGCTGTTTTTT. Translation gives CASSPSSRTGAEWELFF.

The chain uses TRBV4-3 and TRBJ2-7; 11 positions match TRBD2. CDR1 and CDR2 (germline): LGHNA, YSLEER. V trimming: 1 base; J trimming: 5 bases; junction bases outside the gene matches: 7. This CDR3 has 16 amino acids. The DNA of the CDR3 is TGCGCCAGCAGCCAAGTGAAACTAGCGGGAGTAGACGAGCAGTACTTC. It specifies CASSQVKLAGVDEQYF.

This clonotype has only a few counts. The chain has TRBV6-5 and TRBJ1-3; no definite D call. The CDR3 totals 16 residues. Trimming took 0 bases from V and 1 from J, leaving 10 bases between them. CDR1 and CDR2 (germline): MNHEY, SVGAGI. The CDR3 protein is CASSYSPRPSGNTIYF. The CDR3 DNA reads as TGTGCCAGCAGTTACTCCCCCCGGCCTTCTGGAAACACCATATATTTT.

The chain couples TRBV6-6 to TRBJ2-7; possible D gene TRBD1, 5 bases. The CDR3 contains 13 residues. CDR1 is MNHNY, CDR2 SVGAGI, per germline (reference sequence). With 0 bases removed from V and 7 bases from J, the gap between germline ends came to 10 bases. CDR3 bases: TGTGCCAGCAGTTACTCGTACGCAGGGGAGCAGTACGTC. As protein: CASSYSYAGEQYV.

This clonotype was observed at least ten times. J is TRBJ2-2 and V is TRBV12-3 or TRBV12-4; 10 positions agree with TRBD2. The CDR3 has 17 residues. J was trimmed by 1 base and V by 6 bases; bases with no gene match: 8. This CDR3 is CASSPGRLAGNTGELFF. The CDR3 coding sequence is TGTGCCAGCAGCCCTGGAAGACTAGCGGGGAACACCGGGGAGCTGTTTTTT.

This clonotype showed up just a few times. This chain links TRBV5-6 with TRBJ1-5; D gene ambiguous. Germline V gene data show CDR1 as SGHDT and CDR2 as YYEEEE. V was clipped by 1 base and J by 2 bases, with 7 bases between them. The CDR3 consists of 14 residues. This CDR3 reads CASSLYSGNQPQHF. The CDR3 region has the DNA TGTGCCAGCAGCTTGTACAGTGGCAATCAGCCCCAGCATTTT.

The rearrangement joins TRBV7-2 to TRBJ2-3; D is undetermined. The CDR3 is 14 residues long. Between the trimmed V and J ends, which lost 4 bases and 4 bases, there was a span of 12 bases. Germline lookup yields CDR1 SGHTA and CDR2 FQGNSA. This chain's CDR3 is CASSYVVGSDTQYF. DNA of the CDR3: TGTGCCAGCAGCTACGTGGTGGGCTCAGATACGCAGTATTTT.

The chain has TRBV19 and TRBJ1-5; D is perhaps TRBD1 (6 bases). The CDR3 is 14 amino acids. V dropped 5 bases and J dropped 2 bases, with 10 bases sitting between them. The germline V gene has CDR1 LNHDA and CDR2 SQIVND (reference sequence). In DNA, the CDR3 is TGTGCCAGTAGTTATCGACAGGGCAATCAGCCCCAGCATTTT. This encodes CASSYRQGNQPQHF. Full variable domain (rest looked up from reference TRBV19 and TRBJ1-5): DGGITQSPKYLFRKEGQNVTLSCEQNLNHDAMYWYRQDPGQGLRLIYYSQIVNDFQKGDIAEGYSVSREKKESFPLTVTSAQKNPTAFYLCASSYRQGNQPQHFGDGTRLSIL.

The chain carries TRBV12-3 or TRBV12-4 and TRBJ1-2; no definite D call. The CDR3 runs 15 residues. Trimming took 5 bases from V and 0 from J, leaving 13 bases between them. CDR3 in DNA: TGTGCCAGCAGTCTAGGACGGCTAGCTAACTATGGCTACACCTTC. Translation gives CASSLGRLANYGYTF.

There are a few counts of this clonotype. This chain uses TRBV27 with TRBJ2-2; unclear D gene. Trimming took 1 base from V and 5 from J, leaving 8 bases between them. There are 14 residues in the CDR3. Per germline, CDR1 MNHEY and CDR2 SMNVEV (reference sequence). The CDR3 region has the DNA TGTGCCAGCAGTTTATTTCGCAGGACCGGGGAGCTGTTTTTT. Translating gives CASSLFRRTGELFF.

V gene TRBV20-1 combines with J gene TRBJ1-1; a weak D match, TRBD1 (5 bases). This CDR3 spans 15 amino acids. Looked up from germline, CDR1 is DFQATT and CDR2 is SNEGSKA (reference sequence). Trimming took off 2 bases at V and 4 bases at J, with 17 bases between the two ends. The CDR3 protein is CSARPQGHRTTEAFF. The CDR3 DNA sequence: TGCAGTGCTAGACCTCAAGGGCACAGGACCACTGAAGCTTTCTTT.

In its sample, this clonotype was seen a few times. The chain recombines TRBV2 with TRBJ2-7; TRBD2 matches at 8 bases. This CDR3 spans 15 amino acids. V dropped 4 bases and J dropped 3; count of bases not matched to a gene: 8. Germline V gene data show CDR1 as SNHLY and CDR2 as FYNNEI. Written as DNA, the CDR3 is TGTGCCAGCAGTGTAACTAGCGGACCTGGCTACGAGCAGTACTTC. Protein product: CASSVTSGPGYEQYF.

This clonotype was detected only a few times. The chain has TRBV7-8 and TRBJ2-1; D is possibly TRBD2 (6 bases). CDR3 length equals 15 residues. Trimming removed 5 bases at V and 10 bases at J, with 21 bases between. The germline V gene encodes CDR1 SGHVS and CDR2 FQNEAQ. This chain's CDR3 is CASSIPTRDSFEQFF. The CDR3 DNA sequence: TGTGCCAGCAGCATCCCAACCCGGGACTCCTTCGAGCAGTTCTTC. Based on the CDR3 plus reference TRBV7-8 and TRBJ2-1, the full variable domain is GAGVSQSPRYKVAKRGQDVALRCDPISGHVSLFWYQQALGQGPEFLTYFQNEAQLDKSGLPSDRFFAERPEGSVSTLKIQRTQQEDSAVYLCASSIPTRDSFEQFFGPGTRLTVL.

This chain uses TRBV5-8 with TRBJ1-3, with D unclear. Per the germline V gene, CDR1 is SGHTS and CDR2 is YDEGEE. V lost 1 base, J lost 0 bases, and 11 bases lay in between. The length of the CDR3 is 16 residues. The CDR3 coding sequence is TGTGCCAGCAGCTTGAGTCAGAGGTTCTCTGGAAACACCATATATTTT. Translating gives CASSLSQRFSGNTIYF.

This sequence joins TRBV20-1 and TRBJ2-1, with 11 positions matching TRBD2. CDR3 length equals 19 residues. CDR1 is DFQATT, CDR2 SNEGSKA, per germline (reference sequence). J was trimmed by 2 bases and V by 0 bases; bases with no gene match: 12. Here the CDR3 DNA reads TGCAGTGCTAGAGATCAATTATTAGGGACTAGCGGCCCCTACAATGAGCAGTTCTTC. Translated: CSARDQLLGTSGPYNEQFF.

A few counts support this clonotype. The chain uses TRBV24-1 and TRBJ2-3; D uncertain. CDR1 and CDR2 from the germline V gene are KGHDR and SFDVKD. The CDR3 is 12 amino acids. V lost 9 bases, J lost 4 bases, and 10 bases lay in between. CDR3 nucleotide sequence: TGTGCCACCCGGGCCGACGCAGATACGCAGTATTTT. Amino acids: CATRADADTQYF.

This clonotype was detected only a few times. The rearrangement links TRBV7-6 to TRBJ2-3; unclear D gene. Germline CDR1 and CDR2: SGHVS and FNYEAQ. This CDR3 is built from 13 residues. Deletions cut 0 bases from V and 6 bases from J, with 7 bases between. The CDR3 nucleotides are TGTGCCAGCAGCTTAGCTAACCCGGATACGCAGTATTTT. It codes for CASSLANPDTQYF.

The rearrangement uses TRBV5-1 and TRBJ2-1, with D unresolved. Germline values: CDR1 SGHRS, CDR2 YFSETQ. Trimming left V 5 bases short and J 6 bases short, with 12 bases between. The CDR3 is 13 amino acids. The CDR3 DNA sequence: TGCGCCAGCAGTGGTGTTAGCCGCAATGAGCAGTTCTTC. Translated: CASSGVSRNEQFF.

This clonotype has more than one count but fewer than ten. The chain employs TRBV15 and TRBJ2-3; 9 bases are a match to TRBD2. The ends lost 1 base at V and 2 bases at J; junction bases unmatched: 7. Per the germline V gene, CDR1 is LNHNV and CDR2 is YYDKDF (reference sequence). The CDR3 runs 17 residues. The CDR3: CATSRAGTSLLTDTQYF. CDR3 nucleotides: TGTGCCACCAGCAGAGCGGGGACTAGCCTTCTCACAGATACGCAGTATTTT.